This T cell receptor beta chain came from a study of shared clonotypes between healthy human individuals. Sequenced by immunoSEQ multiplex PCR; TCRdb stores in-frame clones only, minus some. This sample has over 800,000 clones, with roughly 92% found just once. Naive CD8 cells lacked CD45RO and underwent positive selection for CCR7, leaving out terminally differentiated effector memory CD45RA+ cells. The V end was cut by 5 bases, the J end by 2 bases, with 16 bases between. The CDR3 spans 15 residues. Germline V gene sequence: CDR1 SEHNR, CDR2 FQNEAQ (reference sequence). The sequence was obtained from a man aged 25-45 years in good health. V usage is TRBV7-9 and J usage is TRBJ2-7; D is tentatively TRBD1 or TRBD2 (5 bases each). Source material: naive CD8+ T cells sorted from blood. The CDR3 DNA follows: TGTGCCAGCAGCGGGGGACGGCAGCGTCCCTACGAGCAGTACTTC. Its translation: CASSGGRQRPYEQYF.